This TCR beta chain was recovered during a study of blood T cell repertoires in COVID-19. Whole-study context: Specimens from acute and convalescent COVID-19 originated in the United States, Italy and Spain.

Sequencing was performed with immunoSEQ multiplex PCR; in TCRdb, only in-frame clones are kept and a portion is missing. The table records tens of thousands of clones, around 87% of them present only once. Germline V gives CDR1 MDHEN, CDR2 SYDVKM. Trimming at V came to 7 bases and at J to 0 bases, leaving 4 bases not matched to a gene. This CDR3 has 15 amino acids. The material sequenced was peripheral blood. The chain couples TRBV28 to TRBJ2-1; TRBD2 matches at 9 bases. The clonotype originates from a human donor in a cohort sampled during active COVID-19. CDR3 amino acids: CASTRGGASYNEQFF. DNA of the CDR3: TGTGCCAGCACCCGCGGGGGGGCCTCCTACAATGAGCAGTTCTTC.